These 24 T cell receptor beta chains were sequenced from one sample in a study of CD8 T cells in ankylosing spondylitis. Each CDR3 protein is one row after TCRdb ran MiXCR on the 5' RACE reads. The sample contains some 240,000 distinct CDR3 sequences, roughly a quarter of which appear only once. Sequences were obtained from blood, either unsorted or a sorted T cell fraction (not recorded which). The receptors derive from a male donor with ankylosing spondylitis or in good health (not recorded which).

CDR3 region: CSASHPAGTFGGTDTQYF. In nucleotides, the CDR3 is TGCAGTGCTAGTCACCCAGCGGGGACCTTCGGTGGCACAGATACGCAGTATTTT. The genes are TRBV20-1 and TRBJ2-3; 7 bases map to TRBD2. V gave up 3 bases and J gave up 1 base; unmatched junction bases: 16. Germline assignment: CDR1 DFQATT and CDR2 SNEGSKA (reference sequence). This CDR3 spans 18 amino acids.

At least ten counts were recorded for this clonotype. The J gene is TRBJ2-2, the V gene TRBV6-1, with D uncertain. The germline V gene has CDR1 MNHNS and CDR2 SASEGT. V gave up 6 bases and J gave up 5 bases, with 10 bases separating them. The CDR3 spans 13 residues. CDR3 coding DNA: TGTGCCAGCAGACCTGACACGACCGGGGAGCTGTTTTTT. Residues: CASRPDTTGELFF.

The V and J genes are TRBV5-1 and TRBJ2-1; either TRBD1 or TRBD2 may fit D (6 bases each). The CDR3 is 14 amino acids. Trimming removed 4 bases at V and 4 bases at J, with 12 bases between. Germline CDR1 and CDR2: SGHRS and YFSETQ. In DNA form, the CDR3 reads TGCGCCAGCAGCCCCGGGGGCAAATACAATGAGCAGTTCTTC. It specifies CASSPGGKYNEQFF.

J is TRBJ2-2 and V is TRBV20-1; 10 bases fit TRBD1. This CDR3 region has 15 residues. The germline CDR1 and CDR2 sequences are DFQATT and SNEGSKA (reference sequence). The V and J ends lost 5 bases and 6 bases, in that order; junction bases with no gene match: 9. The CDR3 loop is CSAPPAGQGSGELFF. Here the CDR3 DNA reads TGCAGTGCTCCCCCCGCGGGACAGGGGTCCGGGGAGCTGTTTTTT.

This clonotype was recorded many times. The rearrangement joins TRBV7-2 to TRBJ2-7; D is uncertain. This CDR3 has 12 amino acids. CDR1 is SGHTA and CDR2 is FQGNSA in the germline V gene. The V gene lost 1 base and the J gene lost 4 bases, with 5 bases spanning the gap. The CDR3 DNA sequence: TGTGCCAGCAGCTTAGAAAGATACGAGCAGTACTTC. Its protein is CASSLERYEQYF.

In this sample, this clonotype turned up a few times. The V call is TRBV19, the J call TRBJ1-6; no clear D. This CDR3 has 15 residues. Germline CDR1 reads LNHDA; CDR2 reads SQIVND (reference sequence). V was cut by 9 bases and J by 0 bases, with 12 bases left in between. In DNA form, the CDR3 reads TGTGCCAGCTTAGCGGCGAACTCCTATAATTCACCCCTCCACTTT. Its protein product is CASLAANSYNSPLHF.

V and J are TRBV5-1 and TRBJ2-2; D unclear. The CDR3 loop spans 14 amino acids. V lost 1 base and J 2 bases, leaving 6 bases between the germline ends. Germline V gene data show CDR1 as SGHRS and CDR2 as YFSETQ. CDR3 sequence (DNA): TGCGCCAGCAGCTTGACACTCAACACCGGGGAGCTGTTTTTT. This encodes CASSLTLNTGELFF.

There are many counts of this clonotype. The CDR3 is CSAPPDRYSPLHF. In nucleotides, the CDR3 is TGCAGTGCCCCCCCGGACAGATATTCACCCCTCCACTTT. The chain couples TRBV20-1 to TRBJ1-6, with D possibly matching TRBD1 (6 bases). This CDR3 spans 13 amino acids. Looked up from germline, CDR1 is DFQATT and CDR2 is SNEGSKA (reference sequence). The V end lost 6 bases, the J end lost 8 bases, and 14 bases lay between the germline ends.

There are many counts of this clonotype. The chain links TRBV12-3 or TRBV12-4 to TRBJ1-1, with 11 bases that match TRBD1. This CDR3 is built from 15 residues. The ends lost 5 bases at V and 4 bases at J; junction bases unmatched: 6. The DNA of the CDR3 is TGTGCCAGCAGTATATCCGGGACAGGGGGCACTGAAGCTTTCTTT. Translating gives CASSISGTGGTEAFF.

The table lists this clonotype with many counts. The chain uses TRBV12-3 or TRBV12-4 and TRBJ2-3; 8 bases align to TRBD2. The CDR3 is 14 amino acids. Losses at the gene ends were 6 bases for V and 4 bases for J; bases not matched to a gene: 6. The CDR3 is CASSRAGAPDTQYF. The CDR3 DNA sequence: TGTGCCAGCAGCAGAGCGGGGGCTCCAGATACGCAGTATTTT.

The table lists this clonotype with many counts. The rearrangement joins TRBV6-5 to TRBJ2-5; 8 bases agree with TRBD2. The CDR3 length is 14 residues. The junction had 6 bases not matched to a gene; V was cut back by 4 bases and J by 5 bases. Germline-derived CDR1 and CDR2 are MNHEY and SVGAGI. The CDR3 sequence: CASSWSRGGETQYF. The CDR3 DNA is TGTGCCAGCAGTTGGAGCCGGGGGGGCGAGACCCAGTACTTC.

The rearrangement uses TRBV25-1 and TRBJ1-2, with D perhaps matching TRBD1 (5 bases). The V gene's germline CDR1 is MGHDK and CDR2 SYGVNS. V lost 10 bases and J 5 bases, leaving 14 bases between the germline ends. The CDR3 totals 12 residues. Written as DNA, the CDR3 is TGTGCCACCCAGGGAGTTGGGTATGGCTACACCTTC. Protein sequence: CATQGVGYGYTF.

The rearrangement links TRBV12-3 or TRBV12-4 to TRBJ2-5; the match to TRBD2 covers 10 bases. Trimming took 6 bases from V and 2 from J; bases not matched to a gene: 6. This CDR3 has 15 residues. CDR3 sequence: CASRRAGGEQETQYF. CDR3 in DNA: TGTGCCAGCAGACGAGCGGGGGGGGAACAAGAGACCCAGTACTTC.

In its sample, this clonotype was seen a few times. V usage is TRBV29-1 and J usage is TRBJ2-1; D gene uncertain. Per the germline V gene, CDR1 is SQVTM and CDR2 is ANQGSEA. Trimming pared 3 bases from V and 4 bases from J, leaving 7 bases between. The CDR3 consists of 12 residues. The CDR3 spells CSVDWQYNEQFF. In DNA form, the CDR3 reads TGCAGCGTTGACTGGCAGTACAATGAGCAGTTCTTC.

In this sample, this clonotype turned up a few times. The CDR3 region is CSAGSGGSTDTQYF. The CDR3 coding sequence is TGCAGTGCCGGTTCTGGCGGGTCCACAGATACGCAGTATTTT. The genes are TRBV20-1 and TRBJ2-3; possible D gene TRBD2, 5 bases. The CDR3 extends over 14 amino acids. V was cut by 6 bases and J by 2 bases, with 15 bases left in between. Germline V CDR1 and CDR2: DFQATT, SNEGSKA (reference sequence).

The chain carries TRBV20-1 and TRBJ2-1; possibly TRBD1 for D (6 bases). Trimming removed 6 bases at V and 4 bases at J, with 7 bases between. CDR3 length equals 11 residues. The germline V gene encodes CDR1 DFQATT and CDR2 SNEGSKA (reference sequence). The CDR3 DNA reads TGCAGTGCAGACAGGTACAATGAGCAGTTCTTC. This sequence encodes CSADRYNEQFF.

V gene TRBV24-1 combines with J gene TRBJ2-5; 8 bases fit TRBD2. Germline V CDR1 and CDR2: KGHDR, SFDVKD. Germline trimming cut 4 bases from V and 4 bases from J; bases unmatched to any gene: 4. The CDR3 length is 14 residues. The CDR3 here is CATSDRTSRETQYF. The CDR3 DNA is TGTGCCACCAGTGACCGGACTAGCCGAGAGACCCAGTACTTC.

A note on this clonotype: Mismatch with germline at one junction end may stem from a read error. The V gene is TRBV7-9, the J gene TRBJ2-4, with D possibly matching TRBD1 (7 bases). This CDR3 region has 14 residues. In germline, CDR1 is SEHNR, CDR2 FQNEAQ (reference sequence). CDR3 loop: CASSLDRGGNIQYF. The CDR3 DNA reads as TGTGCCAGCAGCTTAGACAGGGGAGGAAACATTCAATACTTC.

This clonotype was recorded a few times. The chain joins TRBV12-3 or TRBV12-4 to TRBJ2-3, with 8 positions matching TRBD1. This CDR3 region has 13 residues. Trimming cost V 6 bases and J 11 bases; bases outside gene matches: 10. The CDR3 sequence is CASRATGTGRQYF. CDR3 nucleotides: TGTGCCAGCAGAGCCACCGGGACAGGACGGCAGTATTTT.

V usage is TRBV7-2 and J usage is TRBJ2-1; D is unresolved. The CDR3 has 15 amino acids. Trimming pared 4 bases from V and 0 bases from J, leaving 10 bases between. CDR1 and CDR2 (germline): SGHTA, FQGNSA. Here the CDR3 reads CASSSIGSSYNEQFF. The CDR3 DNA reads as TGTGCCAGCAGCTCAATCGGCAGCTCCTACAATGAGCAGTTCTTC.

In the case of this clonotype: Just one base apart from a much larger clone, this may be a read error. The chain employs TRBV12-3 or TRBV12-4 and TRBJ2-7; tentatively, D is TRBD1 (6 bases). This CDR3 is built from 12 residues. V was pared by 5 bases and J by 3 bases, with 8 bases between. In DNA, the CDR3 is TGTGCCAGCAGTGTACAGGGCTACGAGCAGTACTTC. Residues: CASSVQGYEQYF.

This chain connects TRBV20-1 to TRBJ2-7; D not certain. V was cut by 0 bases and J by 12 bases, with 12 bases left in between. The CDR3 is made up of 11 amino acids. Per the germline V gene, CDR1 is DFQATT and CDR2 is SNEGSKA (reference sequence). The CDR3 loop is CSARESGRAYF. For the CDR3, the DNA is TGCAGTGCTAGAGAATCTGGTAGGGCGTACTTC.

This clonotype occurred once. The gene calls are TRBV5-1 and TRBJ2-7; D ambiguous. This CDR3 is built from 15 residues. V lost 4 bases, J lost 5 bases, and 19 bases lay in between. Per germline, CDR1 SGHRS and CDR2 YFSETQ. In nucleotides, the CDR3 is TGCGCCAGCAGCCCAGATCGGGTAGGTAGAAACGAGCAGTACTTC. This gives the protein CASSPDRVGRNEQYF.

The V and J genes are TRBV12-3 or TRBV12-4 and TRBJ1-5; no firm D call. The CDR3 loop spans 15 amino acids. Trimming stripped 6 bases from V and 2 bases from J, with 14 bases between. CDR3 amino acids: CASRASRRGNQPQHF. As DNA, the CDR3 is TGTGCCAGCAGGGCCAGCAGGCGGGGCAATCAGCCCCAGCATTTT.